This passage covers 32 T cell receptor beta chains from one sample sequenced in a study of shared clonotypes between healthy human individuals. CD45RO-negative, CCR7-positively selected cells formed the naive CD8 fraction, excluding terminally differentiated effector memory CD45RA+ cells. Profiling relied on immunoSEQ multiplex PCR, and the TCRdb table lists in-frame clones only, not all of them. The sample lists over 2,000,000 clones; about 93% were seen once. Sequencing was performed on naive CD8+ T cells from PBMCs. The receptors stem from a man aged 18 to 30 in good health. Some clones in this sample may be carry-over from other donors' samples.

The chain employs TRBV13 and TRBJ2-1; 9 nucleotides align to TRBD1. Germline CDR1 PRHDT, CDR2 FYEKMQ (reference sequence). V was clipped by 5 bases and J by 5 bases; unmatched bases: 7. The CDR3 is made up of 15 amino acids. The CDR3 coding sequence is TGTGCCAGCAGCGCCACCGGGACAGGGAACAATGAGCAGTTCTTC. Translating it yields CASSATGTGNNEQFF.

V and J are TRBV13 and TRBJ2-1; D is ambiguous. The CDR3 totals 14 residues. CDR1 is PRHDT, CDR2 FYEKMQ, per germline (reference sequence). Trimming took 5 bases from V and 5 from J, leaving 13 bases between them. This chain's CDR3 is CASSPMNTHNEQFF. The CDR3 DNA follows: TGTGCCAGCAGCCCCATGAACACGCACAATGAGCAGTTCTTC.

Remarks on this clone: In the same sample, other DNA sequences code for this CDR3. The chain joins TRBV27 to TRBJ2-7; D is unclear. This CDR3 region has 13 residues. Germline V gene data show CDR1 as MNHEY and CDR2 as SMNVEV (reference sequence). Trimming left V 0 bases short and J 2 bases short, with 5 bases between. In DNA form, the CDR3 reads TGTGCCAGCAGTTTATCAGGCCCCTACGAGCAGTACTTC. Its translation: CASSLSGPYEQYF.

The chain recombines TRBV7-9 with TRBJ2-5; D is ambiguous. The germline gives CDR1 SEHNR, CDR2 FQNEAQ (reference sequence). Trimming pared 5 bases from V and 5 bases from J, leaving 9 bases between. The CDR3 consists of 12 residues. In nucleotides, the CDR3 is TGTGCCAGCAGCCCGTTCATGGAGACCCAGTACTTC. It codes for CASSPFMETQYF.

The CDR3 protein is CASSQDRQQETQYF. In DNA form, the CDR3 reads TGTGCCAGCAGCCAGGACAGGCAACAAGAGACCCAGTACTTC. The rearrangement uses TRBV6-5 and TRBJ2-5, with 7 nucleotides matching TRBD1. V was clipped by 6 bases and J by 2 bases; unmatched bases: 6. Germline V gene lookup returns CDR1 MNHEY and CDR2 SVGAGI. This CDR3 spans 14 amino acids.

The chain employs TRBV28 and TRBJ2-1; D is unresolved. Trimming stripped 2 bases from V and 10 bases from J, with 12 bases between. The CDR3 spans 13 residues. Germline loops: CDR1 MDHEN, CDR2 SYDVKM. DNA for the CDR3: TGTGCCAGCAGTTTAATCCAACGACTCGAGCAGTTCTTC. Translation: CASSLIQRLEQFF.

The chain uses TRBV29-1 and TRBJ2-7; 7 positions agree with TRBD1. The CDR3 runs to 14 residues. The germline V gene encodes CDR1 SQVTM and CDR2 ANQGSEA. V lost 6 bases, J lost 5 bases, and 13 bases stayed unmatched. CDR3 DNA sequence: TGCAGCGTAACTGGGACAGCCTCGGGTGACGAGCAGTACTTC. Amino acids: CSVTGTASGDEQYF.

This chain links TRBV6-1 with TRBJ2-7; either TRBD1 or TRBD2 may fit D (6 bases each). The CDR3 has 14 residues. Trimming stripped 3 bases from V and 3 bases from J, with 12 bases between. Germline loops: CDR1 MNHNS, CDR2 SASEGT. The CDR3 sequence is CASSDLRGDYEQYF. The CDR3 region has the DNA TGTGCCAGCAGTGATTTAAGGGGGGACTACGAGCAGTACTTC.

The chain is built from TRBV4-1 and TRBJ2-1; 10 nucleotides line up with TRBD2. With V trimmed by 0 bases and J by 4 bases, 9 bases remained unmatched. This CDR3 region has 18 residues. Germline V gives CDR1 MGHRA, CDR2 YSYEKL. CDR3 residues: CASSQEITGTSVYNEQFF. The CDR3, as DNA: TGCGCCAGCAGCCAAGAAATCACCGGGACTAGCGTATACAATGAGCAGTTCTTC.

The V and J genes are TRBV19 and TRBJ2-5, with TRBD1 matching over 11 bases. Per germline, CDR1 LNHDA and CDR2 SQIVND (reference sequence). The CDR3 length is 14 residues. Trimming at V came to 3 bases and at J to 5 bases, leaving 2 bases not matched to a gene. In DNA form, the CDR3 reads TGTGCCAGTAGTATGGACAGGGGGCGGGAGACCCAGTACTTC. Its protein is CASSMDRGRETQYF.

The sample holds one count of this clone. The rearrangement links TRBV5-4 to TRBJ1-2; D unresolved. Trimming took 4 bases from V and 6 from J, leaving 16 bases between them. The CDR3 is made up of 14 amino acids. Germline loops: CDR1 SGHNT, CDR2 YYREEE (reference sequence). The CDR3 here is CASSPRPAGDGYTF. CDR3 nucleotides: TGTGCCAGCAGCCCTCGTCCAGCGGGCGATGGCTACACCTTC.

For the CDR3, the DNA is TGTGCCAGCAGTCATGAGATTATATCGGTATATAATGAGCAGTTCTTC. This translates into CASSHEIISVYNEQFF. The chain joins TRBV27 to TRBJ2-1, with no clear D. The CDR3 totals 16 residues. CDR1 is MNHEY and CDR2 is SMNVEV in the germline V gene (reference sequence). Trimming took 5 bases from V and 7 from J, leaving 21 bases between them.

The chain is built from TRBV7-6 and TRBJ2-7; possible D gene TRBD1, 5 bases. The ends were cut back, 0 bases at V and 6 bases at J, with 15 bases in the middle. This CDR3 spans 15 amino acids. Germline V gene data show CDR1 as SGHVS and CDR2 as FNYEAQ. The CDR3 DNA follows: TGTGCCAGCAGCTTAGCGGCCCAGGGATGGCGCGAGCAGTACTTC. It encodes CASSLAAQGWREQYF. Looking up the rest from reference TRBV7-6 and TRBJ2-7 gives the full variable domain: GAGVSQSPRYKVTKRGQDVALRCDPISGHVSLYWYRQALGQGPEFLTYFNYEAQQDKSGLPNDRFSAERPEGSISTLTIQRTEQRDSAMYRCASSLAAQGWREQYFGPGTRLTVT.

On this clone itself: This sample includes further DNA sequences coding for the same CDR3. The CDR3 coding sequence is TGTGCCAGCAGCCTCGGGAGTACCTACGAGCAGTACTTC. Its translation is CASSLGSTYEQYF. V usage is TRBV13 and J usage is TRBJ2-7; possibly TRBD2 for D (6 bases). Trimming took 5 bases from V and 2 from J, leaving 10 bases between them. The CDR3 runs 13 residues. From germline, CDR1 is PRHDT and CDR2 FYEKMQ (reference sequence).

This clone was recorded once. V usage is TRBV7-9 and J usage is TRBJ2-3; 9 positions match TRBD2. The CDR3 consists of 16 residues. Per the germline V gene, CDR1 is SEHNR and CDR2 is FQNEAQ (reference sequence). The junction had 6 bases not matched to a gene; V was cut back by 5 bases and J by 0 bases. CDR3 coding DNA: TGTGCCAGCAGCCCCCGGACTAGCGCTAGCACAGATACGCAGTATTTT. This codes for CASSPRTSASTDTQYF.

This chain links TRBV27 with TRBJ1-2; maybe TRBD1 (6 bases). The V end lost 6 bases, the J end lost 0 bases, and 11 bases lay between the germline ends. The CDR3 covers 14 residues. Germline lookup yields CDR1 MNHEY and CDR2 SMNVEV (reference sequence). In nucleotides, the CDR3 is TGTGCCAGCAGAAAGGGGGGAACTAACTATGGCTACACCTTC. This sequence encodes CASRKGGTNYGYTF.

The chain couples TRBV28 to TRBJ2-5; D could derive from TRBD1 or TRBD2 (5 bases each). V was clipped by 7 bases and J by 2 bases, with 17 bases between them. CDR3 size: 15 residues. Germline V gives CDR1 MDHEN, CDR2 SYDVKM. The CDR3 loop reads CASTTTGRLQETQYF. CDR3 nucleotide sequence: TGTGCCAGCACCACTACGGGGCGGTTACAAGAGACCCAGTACTTC.

The chain employs TRBV5-1 and TRBJ2-7, with 8 nucleotides matching TRBD1. The J segment lost 3 bases and the V segment lost 6 bases, leaving 11 bases of the junction unmatched. The CDR3 has 15 amino acids. Germline V gene data show CDR1 as SGHRS and CDR2 as YFSETQ. The CDR3 coding sequence is TGCGCCAGCAACGGTATCGGACAGGGTGACTACGAGCAGTACTTC. Amino acids: CASNGIGQGDYEQYF.

The DNA for the CDR3 is TGTGCCAGCAGTCTCGTCGTGCGAGATACGCAGTATTTT. Translated, it gives CASSLVVRDTQYF. V and J are TRBV7-3 and TRBJ2-3, with D unclear. V gave up 6 bases and J gave up 5 bases, with 12 bases separating them. This CDR3 is 13 amino acids long. Germline V lookup: CDR1 SGHTA, CDR2 FQGTGA. The full variable domain, rest sourced from reference TRBV7-3 and TRBJ2-3, is GAGVSQTPSNKVTEKGKYVELRCDPISGHTALYWYRQSLGQGPEFLIYFQGTGAADDSGLPNDRFFAVRPEGSVSTLKIQRTERGDSAVYLCASSLVVRDTQYFGPGTRLTVL.

The table lists this clone with a count of one. This chain connects TRBV30 to TRBJ2-7, with D perhaps TRBD2 (6 bases). Trimming took off 3 bases at V and 2 bases at J, with 14 bases between the two ends. Germline CDR1 GTSNPN, CDR2 SVGIG (reference sequence). The CDR3 loop spans 14 amino acids. The DNA of the CDR3 is TGTGCCTGGAGACCCGGGGGAGGTCCCTACGAGCAGTACTTC. Translation gives CAWRPGGGPYEQYF.

This clone was observed a few times. The chain links TRBV7-9 to TRBJ1-1, with D possibly TRBD1 on 5 matching bases. Trimming took 10 bases from V and 4 from J, leaving 7 bases between them. CDR3 size: 10 residues. Germline V gives CDR1 SEHNR, CDR2 FQNEAQ (reference sequence). CDR3 nucleotide sequence: TGTGCCACAGGGTCCACTGAAGCTTTCTTT. Protein product: CATGSTEAFF.

The rearrangement joins TRBV11-2 to TRBJ2-1; no clear D. Germline V gene lookup returns CDR1 SGHAT and CDR2 FQNNGV. CDR3 length: 12 amino acids. Between the trimmed V and J ends, which lost 2 bases and 9 bases, there was a span of 8 bases. The CDR3, as DNA: TGTGCCAGCAGCTTATCCCAGATTGAGCAGTTCTTC. This translates into CASSLSQIEQFF.

The chain is built from TRBV10-3 and TRBJ2-7, with D unclear. Germline CDR1 is ENHRY and CDR2 is SYGVKD. The CDR3 is 11 amino acids. Trimming removed 8 bases at V and 4 bases at J, with 9 bases between. The CDR3 is CAIGEKYEQYF. CDR3 bases: TGTGCCATCGGCGAGAAATACGAGCAGTACTTC.

The chain recombines TRBV9 with TRBJ2-3; 8 nucleotides align to TRBD2. Unmatched junction bases numbered 8, after V lost 4 bases and J lost 4 bases. Germline-derived CDR1 and CDR2 are SGDLS and YYNGEE. The CDR3 sequence is 15 residues long. The CDR3 protein is CASSPPGRVSDTQYF. CDR3 DNA: TGTGCCAGCAGCCCCCCCGGGAGGGTTTCAGATACGCAGTATTTT.

DNA for the CDR3: TGTGCCAGCAGCACCCGACCCGCCGCCGAGCAGTACTTC. Its protein is CASSTRPAAEQYF. J is TRBJ2-7 and V is TRBV9; unclear D gene. The CDR3 runs 13 residues. Germline V gives CDR1 SGDLS, CDR2 YYNGEE. V lost 4 bases and J lost 6, with 14 bases in between.

The CDR3 DNA sequence: TGTGCCAGCAGCCAGGATGGACTAGAGGGCTACAATGAGCAGTTCTTC. Translation: CASSQDGLEGYNEQFF. V and J are TRBV4-2 and TRBJ2-1; 7 bases fit TRBD2. The CDR3 contains 16 residues. CDR1 LGHNA and CDR2 YNFKEQ come from the germline V gene. V was clipped by 3 bases and J by 3 bases; unmatched bases: 8.

This rearrangement joins TRBV7-2 to TRBJ2-7; 9 positions match TRBD1. CDR3 length: 16 amino acids. Germline V gene sequence: CDR1 SGHTA, CDR2 FQGNSA. V gave up 5 bases and J gave up 6 bases; unmatched junction bases: 14. CDR3: CASSPLIWGQGSEQYF. For the CDR3, the DNA is TGTGCCAGCAGCCCCCTTATCTGGGGACAGGGAAGCGAGCAGTACTTC. The full variable domain, in which reference TRBV7-2 and TRBJ2-7 provide the parts outside the CDR3, is GAGVSQSPSNKVTEKGKDVELRCDPISGHTALYWYRQSLGQGLEFLIYFQGNSAPDKSGLPSDRFSAERTGGSVSTLTIQRTQQEDSAVYLCASSPLIWGQGSEQYFGPGTRLTVT.

The gene calls are TRBV11-2 and TRBJ2-7; the D gene is possibly TRBD2 (6 bases). The CDR3 contains 14 residues. Germline CDR1 reads SGHAT; CDR2 reads FQNNGV. Trimming stripped 3 bases from V and 4 bases from J, with 13 bases between. For the CDR3, the DNA is TGTGCCAGCAGCTTTACTAGCAGGGTGTACGAGCAGTACTTC. This gives the protein CASSFTSRVYEQYF.

The V call is TRBV5-1, the J call TRBJ1-3; D unclear. Germline lookup yields CDR1 SGHRS and CDR2 YFSETQ. This CDR3 comprises 17 residues. V was cut by 0 bases and J by 0 bases, with 13 bases left in between. The CDR3 protein is CASSLAAELSSGNTIYF. The CDR3 nucleotides read TGCGCCAGCAGCTTGGCGGCAGAGCTCTCCTCTGGAAACACCATATATTTT.

The chain recombines TRBV13 with TRBJ2-1; tentative D call: TRBD2 (6 bases). CDR1 and CDR2 from the germline V gene are PRHDT and FYEKMQ (reference sequence). Trimming pared 0 bases from V and 10 bases from J, leaving 13 bases between. This CDR3 spans 14 amino acids. CDR3 in amino acids: CASSLGEGLIEQFF. CDR3 sequence (DNA): TGTGCCAGCAGCTTAGGGGAGGGCCTCATCGAGCAGTTCTTC.

The chain has TRBV2 and TRBJ2-3; D is possibly TRBD1 or TRBD2 (5 bases each). The CDR3 has 15 residues. Germline V gene data show CDR1 as SNHLY and CDR2 as FYNNEI. Deletions cut 4 bases from V and 1 base from J, with 12 bases between. The CDR3 bases are TGTGCCAGCAGTGCCGGGGCGTGGGGCACAGATACGCAGTATTTT. This gives the protein CASSAGAWGTDTQYF.

The J gene is TRBJ1-5, the V gene TRBV5-1, with 7 bases lining up with TRBD1. With V trimmed by 0 bases and J by 4 bases, 4 bases remained unmatched. This CDR3 comprises 15 residues. Germline V gene data show CDR1 as SGHRS and CDR2 as YFSETQ. The CDR3 sequence: CASSLGQGWNQPQHF. The CDR3 DNA reads as TGCGCCAGCAGCTTGGGACAGGGATGGAATCAGCCCCAGCATTTT.